This T cell receptor beta chain was sequenced for a study of shared clonotypes between healthy human individuals. Study-level points and caveats: There were few donors, and this limited the genetic and exposure-history diversity represented.

V was pared by 7 bases and J by 2 bases, with 15 bases between. The germline CDR1 and CDR2 sequences are SNHLY and FYNNEI. CDR3 length: 15 residues. Study processing details: Filtering differed, since immunoSEQ gave only junction sequences and no quality scores. TCRdb's table, derived via immunoSEQ multiplex PCR, lists solely in-frame clones and lacks some. Clone size and the V and J calls come from that table; the DNA yielded D and trimming. Among around 700,000 clones, more than 70% were seen once, and the ten largest hold around 1.7%. With respect to this clone: The antigen remains undetermined.

Nashville, Tennessee was home to all donors, who were Caucasian adults. Sample: memory CD4+ T cells sorted from blood. The sample's subset: CD45RA-negative fraction. This sequence was found in a woman between 25 and 40 years old in good health. V is TRBV2 and J is TRBJ2-1, with D possibly being TRBD1 or TRBD2 (6 bases each). CDR3 region: CASTLEEGAYNEQFF. The CDR3 DNA follows: TGTGCCAGCACCCTCGAGGAGGGGGCCTACAATGAGCAGTTCTTC.